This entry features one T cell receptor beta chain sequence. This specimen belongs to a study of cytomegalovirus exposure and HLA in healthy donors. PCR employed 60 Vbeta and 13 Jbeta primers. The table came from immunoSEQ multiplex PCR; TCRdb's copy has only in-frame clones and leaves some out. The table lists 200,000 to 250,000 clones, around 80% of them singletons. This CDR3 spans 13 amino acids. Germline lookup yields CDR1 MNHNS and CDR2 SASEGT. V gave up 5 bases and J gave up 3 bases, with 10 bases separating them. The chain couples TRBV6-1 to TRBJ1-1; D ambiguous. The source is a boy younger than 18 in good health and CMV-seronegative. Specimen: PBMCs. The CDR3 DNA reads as TGTGCCAGCAGTCCAGACTGGTACACTGAAGCTTTCTTT. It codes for CASSPDWYTEAFF.